A single sample is the source of the 27 T cell receptor beta chains below, sequenced in a study of blood T cell repertoires in COVID-19. Generated by immunoSEQ multiplex PCR, the TCRdb table keeps only in-frame clones and is missing some. The data hold around 150,000 clones, with approximately 90% observed a single time. Source material: peripheral blood. The receptors were gathered from a woman aged 55 to 70 with active or convalescent COVID-19.

CDR3 residues: CASSGWTSEAFF. The CDR3 DNA sequence: TGTGCCAGCAGTGGATGGACATCGGAAGCTTTCTTT. This chain uses TRBV2 with TRBJ1-1; D is possibly TRBD1 (5 bases). The germline gives CDR1 SNHLY, CDR2 FYNNEI. There are 12 residues in the CDR3. V was clipped by 4 bases and J by 8 bases, with 11 bases between them.

The rearrangement uses TRBV10-3 and TRBJ1-2; D gene uncertain. Trimming took 0 bases from V and 4 from J, leaving 9 bases between them. This CDR3 has 14 amino acids. The germline V gene has CDR1 ENHRY and CDR2 SYGVKD. The CDR3 sequence: CAISESLTIYGYTF. The CDR3 DNA sequence: TGTGCCATCAGTGAGTCGTTAACAATCTATGGCTACACCTTC.

The chain recombines TRBV10-3 with TRBJ2-5; 11 bases agree with TRBD2. The V segment lost 2 bases and the J segment 4 bases; nucleotides outside the gene matches: 6. Per germline, CDR1 ENHRY and CDR2 SYGVKD. CDR3 length equals 16 residues. The CDR3 sequence: CAISEGVAGGPETQYF. CDR3 DNA: TGTGCCATCAGTGAGGGGGTAGCGGGGGGGCCAGAGACCCAGTACTTC.

This rearrangement joins TRBV5-4 to TRBJ2-3; D is possibly TRBD2 (5 bases). This CDR3 spans 18 amino acids. Germline CDR1 and CDR2: SGHNT and YYREEE (reference sequence). The V end was cut by 4 bases, the J end by 2 bases, with 23 bases between. CDR3 protein: CASSRLPPTAAVTDTQYF. CDR3 DNA: TGTGCCAGCAGCCGATTACCCCCTACAGCGGCGGTCACAGATACGCAGTATTTT. The complete variable domain, with remaining parts taken from reference TRBV5-4 and TRBJ2-3, reads ETGVTQSPTHLIKTRGQQVTLRCSSQSGHNTVSWYQQALGQGPQFIFQYYREEENGRGNFPPRFSGLQFPNYSSELNVNALELDDSALYLCASSRLPPTAAVTDTQYFGPGTRLTVL.

This clone appeared once. The sample contains more than one DNA sequence encoding this CDR3. DNA of the CDR3: TGCGCCAGCAGCCAAGGGACAGGGGGCGGCAATCAGCCCCAGCATTTT. Translated: CASSQGTGGGNQPQHF. V is TRBV4-1 and J is TRBJ1-5, with TRBD1 matching 11 bases. The CDR3 spans 16 residues. CDR1 is MGHRA, CDR2 YSYEKL, per germline. The V gene end was trimmed by 1 base and the J gene end by 2 bases; junction bases not matched to a gene: 1.

DNA of the CDR3: TGTGCCAGCAGCCAAGACCGGACACCTTATGGCTACACCTTC. Translation gives CASSQDRTPYGYTF. The chain uses TRBV3-1 (or the pseudogene TRBV3-2) and TRBJ1-2; D is possibly TRBD1 (5 bases). Germline V gene sequence: CDR1 LGHDT, CDR2 YNNKEL (reference sequence). V was cut by 0 bases and J by 5 bases, with 10 bases left in between. The CDR3 runs to 14 residues.

This clone was seen once. The chain uses TRBV9 and TRBJ2-5, with 9 bases aligning to TRBD1. Germline values: CDR1 SGDLS, CDR2 YYNGEE. The trim removed 3 bases at V and 5 bases at J, leaving 8 bases unmatched. The CDR3 covers 15 residues. The CDR3 nucleotides are TGTGCCAGCAGCGGCTCCGGGACAGGGCATGAGACCCAGTACTTC. Amino acids: CASSGSGTGHETQYF.

The genes are TRBV7-2 and TRBJ1-6; weak D call: TRBD1 (5 bases). The CDR3 loop spans 13 amino acids. CDR1 and CDR2 from the germline V gene are SGHTA and FQGNSA. V lost 2 bases, J lost 10 bases, and 9 bases lay in between. CDR3 bases: TGTGCCAGCAGCTTAATACAGGAATCACCCCTCCACTTT. It translates to CASSLIQESPLHF.

This rearrangement joins TRBV7-3 to TRBJ1-2; D not certain. Between the trimmed V and J ends, which lost 3 bases and 13 bases, there was a span of 15 bases. Germline CDR1 SGHTA, CDR2 FQGTGA. The CDR3 spans 12 residues. For the CDR3, the DNA is TGTGCCAGCAGCTTGGATGACGGACTCTTCACCTTC. It specifies CASSLDDGLFTF.

The chain links TRBV19 to TRBJ2-7, with a weak D call TRBD1 (6 bases). Trimming left V 4 bases short and J 5 bases short, with 15 bases between. CDR1 LNHDA and CDR2 SQIVND come from the germline V gene (reference sequence). This CDR3 comprises 14 residues. For the CDR3, the DNA is TGTGCCAGTAGTACAACCCAGGGGCGGCACGAGCAGTACTTC. Residues: CASSTTQGRHEQYF. Looking up the rest from reference TRBV19 and TRBJ2-7 gives the full variable domain: DGGITQSPKYLFRKEGQNVTLSCEQNLNHDAMYWYRQDPGQGLRLIYYSQIVNDFQKGDIAEGYSVSREKKESFPLTVTSAQKNPTAFYLCASSTTQGRHEQYFGPGTRLTVT.

The chain combines TRBV19 with TRBJ2-3; D perhaps matches TRBD2 (5 bases). The V end was cut by 7 bases, the J end by 2 bases, with 16 bases between. The germline V gene encodes CDR1 LNHDA and CDR2 SQIVND (reference sequence). The length of the CDR3 is 15 residues. Here the CDR3 reads CASTPGSLLTDTQYF. For the CDR3, the DNA is TGTGCCAGTACCCCGGGGTCTTTACTCACAGATACGCAGTATTTT.

This clone has just one count. The chain uses TRBV7-9 and TRBJ1-1; the match to TRBD1 covers 8 bases. The germline CDR1 and CDR2 sequences are SEHNR and FQNEAQ (reference sequence). V lost 5 bases and J lost 3; bases outside the gene matches: 8. This CDR3 has 15 residues. The CDR3 is CASSTSGGSDTEAFF. CDR3 nucleotides: TGTGCCAGCAGCACCTCAGGGGGCTCGGACACTGAAGCTTTCTTT.

The chain employs TRBV19 and TRBJ1-1; no reliable D call. Germline lookup yields CDR1 LNHDA and CDR2 SQIVND (reference sequence). The germline V and J ends were trimmed by 7 bases and 0 bases, with 15 bases remaining between them. This CDR3 is built from 15 residues. The CDR3 DNA reads as TGTGCCAGTACCTCCTGGGCAGCCATGAACACTGAAGCTTTCTTT. This sequence encodes CASTSWAAMNTEAFF.

This clone was counted once. The rearrangement joins TRBV11-3 to TRBJ2-3; the D gene is possibly TRBD2 (7 bases). Trimming removed 7 bases at V and 2 bases at J, with 16 bases between. The CDR3 length is 15 residues. Germline V gives CDR1 SGHNT, CDR2 YENEEA. In DNA, the CDR3 is TGTGCCAGCAACAAAGGCGGGGGCCCCACAGATACGCAGTATTTT. This translates into CASNKGGGPTDTQYF.

The J gene is TRBJ1-2, the V gene TRBV6-6; no reliable D call. The CDR3 loop spans 13 amino acids. Germline V gene lookup returns CDR1 MNHNY and CDR2 SVGAGI (reference sequence). The germline V and J ends were trimmed by 10 bases and 4 bases, with 16 bases remaining between them. The CDR3 sequence is CATCPGGAYGYTF. The DNA of the CDR3 is TGTGCCACCTGTCCCGGTGGAGCCTATGGCTACACCTTC.

This clone was counted a single time. J is TRBJ2-5 and V is TRBV3-1 (or the pseudogene TRBV3-2); the D gene is possibly TRBD2 (6 bases). V lost 6 bases, J lost 1 base, and 15 bases lay in between. The CDR3 length is 15 residues. Per germline, CDR1 LGHDT and CDR2 YNNKEL (reference sequence). The CDR3 coding sequence is TGTGCCAGCAGAGAGGAGGGCAGGGCCCAAGAGACCCAGTACTTC. Amino acids: CASREEGRAQETQYF.

The rearrangement joins TRBV10-3 to TRBJ1-2, with D unresolved. The V end lost 4 bases, the J end lost 5 bases, and 17 bases lay between the germline ends. CDR1 and CDR2 from the germline V gene are ENHRY and SYGVKD. The CDR3 length is 15 residues. The CDR3 reads CAISGGGAEAYGYTF. The CDR3, as DNA: TGTGCCATCAGTGGCGGTGGTGCAGAAGCTTATGGCTACACCTTC.

The chain couples TRBV30 to TRBJ1-2, with a possible D match to TRBD1 (5 bases). From germline, CDR1 is GTSNPN and CDR2 SVGIG (reference sequence). This CDR3 comprises 11 residues. V shed 5 bases and J shed 6 bases, with 10 bases lying between them. CDR3 sequence: CAWGTGHGYTF. The CDR3, as DNA: TGTGCCTGGGGGACTGGTCATGGCTACACCTTC. The full variable domain, rest sourced from reference TRBV30 and TRBJ1-2, is SQTIHQWPATLVQPVGSPLSLECTVEGTSNPNLYWYRQAAGRGLQLLFYSVGIGQISSEVPQNLSASRPQDRQFILSSKKLLLSDSGFYLCAWGTGHGYTFGSGTRLTVV.

CDR3: CASSRESSYNSPLHF. DNA for the CDR3: TGCGCCAGCAGCCGAGAGAGCTCCTATAATTCACCCCTCCACTTT. This chain uses TRBV4-1 with TRBJ1-6; no firm D call. Germline V lookup: CDR1 MGHRA, CDR2 YSYEKL. The CDR3 extends over 15 amino acids. Trimming removed 4 bases at V and 0 bases at J, with 7 bases between.

V usage is TRBV19 and J usage is TRBJ1-2; 7 nucleotides line up with TRBD1. In germline, CDR1 is LNHDA, CDR2 SQIVND (reference sequence). The CDR3 is 14 amino acids. V lost 3 bases, J lost 2 bases, and 3 bases stayed unmatched. CDR3 bases: TGTGCCAGTAGTATTAAGGGGGCGAACTATGGCTACACCTTC. This sequence encodes CASSIKGANYGYTF.

This chain connects TRBV3-1 (or the pseudogene TRBV3-2) to TRBJ2-7; tentatively, D is TRBD1 (6 bases). The CDR3 totals 13 residues. Per germline, CDR1 LGHDT and CDR2 YNNKEL (reference sequence). Trimming stripped 5 bases from V and 6 bases from J, with 14 bases between. The CDR3 sequence: CASSGQGSSEQYF. As DNA, the CDR3 is TGTGCCAGCAGCGGGCAGGGGAGCTCCGAGCAGTACTTC.

This chain joins TRBV19 and TRBJ1-4; no clear D gene. This CDR3 spans 13 amino acids. Germline lookup yields CDR1 LNHDA and CDR2 SQIVND (reference sequence). V was trimmed by 3 bases and J by 8 bases, leaving 10 bases between them. For the CDR3, the DNA is TGTGCCAGTAGTATCCAGGTAAAAGAAAAACTGTTTTTT. Its translation: CASSIQVKEKLFF.

The chain is built from TRBV25-1 and TRBJ1-2; D is perhaps TRBD1 (5 bases). The CDR3 totals 14 residues. V lost 4 bases and J lost 4, with 13 bases in between. Germline assignment: CDR1 MGHDK and CDR2 SYGVNS. The CDR3: CASSAGTAIYGYTF. CDR3 sequence (DNA): TGTGCCAGCAGTGCCGGGACTGCAATCTATGGCTACACCTTC.

The chain is built from TRBV10-3 and TRBJ2-7, with 7 bases aligning to TRBD2. The ends lost 6 bases at V and 5 bases at J; junction bases unmatched: 7. This CDR3 contains 13 residues. Germline V gene data show CDR1 as ENHRY and CDR2 as SYGVKD. The CDR3 region has the DNA TGTGCCATCAGGGGGCAGGGAGGGAACGAGCAGTACTTC. As protein: CAIRGQGGNEQYF.

The V gene is TRBV19, the J gene TRBJ2-6, with 9 nucleotides matching TRBD1. The CDR3 is 16 residues long. Germline V gene lookup returns CDR1 LNHDA and CDR2 SQIVND (reference sequence). The V gene end was trimmed by 7 bases and the J gene end by 2 bases; junction bases not matched to a gene: 6. The CDR3 loop is CASTFGQGTGANVLTF. The CDR3 DNA sequence: TGTGCCAGTACCTTTGGACAGGGGACTGGGGCCAACGTCCTGACTTTC. The full variable domain, with the rest looked up from reference TRBV19 and TRBJ2-6, is DGGITQSPKYLFRKEGQNVTLSCEQNLNHDAMYWYRQDPGQGLRLIYYSQIVNDFQKGDIAEGYSVSREKKESFPLTVTSAQKNPTAFYLCASTFGQGTGANVLTFGAGSRLTVL.

The CDR3 sequence is CASSPPDRGPEQYF. In nucleotides, the CDR3 is TGTGCCAGCAGCCCGCCGGACAGGGGGCCCGAGCAGTACTTC. The chain combines TRBV28 with TRBJ2-7; 11 nucleotides match TRBD1. The ends lost 6 bases at V and 6 bases at J; junction bases unmatched: 7. The CDR3 extends over 14 amino acids. Germline-derived CDR1 and CDR2 are MDHEN and SYDVKM.

The V gene is TRBV29-1, the J gene TRBJ1-4, with 9 bases lining up with TRBD1. J gave up 14 bases and V 4 bases, and 8 bases lay outside the gene matches. The germline gives CDR1 SQVTM, CDR2 ANQGSEA. This CDR3 contains 12 residues. DNA of the CDR3: TGCAGCGTTGCCGCCGGGGACAGGGTTCTGTTTTTT. Translated: CSVAAGDRVLFF.